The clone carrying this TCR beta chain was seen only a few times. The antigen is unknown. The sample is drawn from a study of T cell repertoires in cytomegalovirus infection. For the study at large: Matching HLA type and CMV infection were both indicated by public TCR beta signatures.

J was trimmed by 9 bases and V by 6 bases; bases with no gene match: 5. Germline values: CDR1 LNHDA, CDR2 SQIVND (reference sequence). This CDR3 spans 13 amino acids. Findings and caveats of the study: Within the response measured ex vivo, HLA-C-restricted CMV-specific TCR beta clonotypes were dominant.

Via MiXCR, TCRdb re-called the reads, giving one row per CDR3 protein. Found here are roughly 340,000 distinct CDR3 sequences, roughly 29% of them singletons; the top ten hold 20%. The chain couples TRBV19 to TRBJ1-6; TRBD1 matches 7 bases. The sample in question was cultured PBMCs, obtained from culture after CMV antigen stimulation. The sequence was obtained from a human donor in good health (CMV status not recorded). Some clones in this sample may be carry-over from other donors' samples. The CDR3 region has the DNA TGTGCCAGTAGCACAGGGGTATCTTCACCCCTCCACTTT. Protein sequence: CASSTGVSSPLHF.